The sequence of this TCR beta chain was determined in a study of T-cell reconstitution after alpha-beta-depleted transplantation in children. This clonotype was recorded many times. This CDR3 contains 13 residues. The V gene end was trimmed by 4 bases and the J gene end by 2 bases; junction bases not matched to a gene: 3. Looked up from germline, CDR1 is SGHRS and CDR2 is YFSETQ. Researchers prepared the TCRbeta library using unique molecular identifiers, the study reports. In TCRdb, the PCR reads were re-called with MiXCR into one record per CDR3 protein. The sample yields 200,000 to 250,000 distinct CDR3 sequences, around 12% seen once.

The TCR was taken from a human donor who donated a stem cell graft to a child with acute lymphoblastic leukemia. The V call is TRBV5-1, the J call TRBJ2-7; 7 bases match TRBD1. The input for sequencing was PBMCs from the stem cell graft donor, taken from the stem cell graft. The CDR3 coding sequence is TGCGCCAGCAGCGATGGGACAGCCTACGAGCAGTACTTC. Amino acids: CASSDGTAYEQYF.